A single T cell receptor (beta chain) is shown here with its context. Its antigen is not identified. This record belongs to a study of healthy donors' naive CD4 and CD8 T cells. Study in general: Donors, half of them female, were 20-25, 40-50 or 60-70 years old.

Study-level findings and limits: Bulk sequencing left alpha and beta chains unpaired. Most V and J genes were reportedly biased between naive CD4+ and CD8+ cells.

A linear amplification protocol produced the TCR libraries from 500 ng of total RNA. TCRdb passed the reads through MiXCR, listing each CDR3 protein once. The table records approximately 180,000 distinct CDR3 sequences, around 80% of them present only once. The V gene's germline CDR1 is MNHEY and CDR2 SVGAGI. The CDR3 has 12 amino acids. Trimming cost V 6 bases and J 7 bases, with 12 bases left between them. J is TRBJ1-1 and V is TRBV6-5, with TRBD1 as a possible D gene (5 bases). The sequenced sample consisted of naive CD4+ and CD8+ T cells sorted from blood, pooled from several donors. This TCR came from a pool of human donors in good health; the sample pools cells from several healthy donors. The CDR3 bases are TGTGCCAGCAGGACTGGGGGGAGTGAAGCTTTCTTT. It codes for CASRTGGSEAFF.